The entry below gives a single T cell receptor beta chain sequence along with its context. Antigen specificity is unknown. V dropped 0 bases and J dropped 5; count of bases not matched to a gene: 12. CDR3 length: 19 residues. The germline CDR1 and CDR2 sequences are LNHNV and YYDKDF (reference sequence). These data are taken from a study of cytomegalovirus exposure and HLA in healthy donors. Study results and caveats: It was reportedly the case that the classifier diagnosed cytomegalovirus status with high specificity and sensitivity.

Libraries were prepared by immunoSEQ multiplex PCR; TCRdb keeps only in-frame clonotypes and omits some of them. Found here are roughly 250,000 clones, just under 90% of them singletons; the top ten hold 2.5% to 3%. The receptor was isolated from a man aged 18 to 35 in good health and CMV-seronegative. Sequenced input: PBMCs. The chain uses TRBV15 and TRBJ2-3; 12 bases are a match to TRBD1. The CDR3 coding sequence is TGTGCCACCAGCAGAGATACTCTCTGGGACAGGGGGCTGAGAGATACGCAGTATTTT. This sequence encodes CATSRDTLWDRGLRDTQYF.